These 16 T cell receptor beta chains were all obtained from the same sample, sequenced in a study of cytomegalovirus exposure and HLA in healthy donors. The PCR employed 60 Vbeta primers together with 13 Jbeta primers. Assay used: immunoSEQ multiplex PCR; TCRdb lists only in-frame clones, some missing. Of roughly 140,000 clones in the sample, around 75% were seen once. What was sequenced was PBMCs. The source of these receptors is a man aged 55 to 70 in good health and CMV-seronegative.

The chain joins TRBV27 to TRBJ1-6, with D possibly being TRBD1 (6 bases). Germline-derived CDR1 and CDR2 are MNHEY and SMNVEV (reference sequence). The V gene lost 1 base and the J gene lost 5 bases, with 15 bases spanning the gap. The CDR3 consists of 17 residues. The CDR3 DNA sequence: TGTGCCAGCAGTTTATGGGGGCTTGGGCAGGATAATTCACCCCTCCACTTT. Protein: CASSLWGLGQDNSPLHF.

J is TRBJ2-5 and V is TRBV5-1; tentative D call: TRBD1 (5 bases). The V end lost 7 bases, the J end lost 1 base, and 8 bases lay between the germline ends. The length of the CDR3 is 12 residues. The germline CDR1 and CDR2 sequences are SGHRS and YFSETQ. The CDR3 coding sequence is TGCGCCAGCGCAACAGGCCAAGAGACCCAGTACTTC. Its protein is CASATGQETQYF. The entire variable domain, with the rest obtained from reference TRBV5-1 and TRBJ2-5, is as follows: KAGVTQTPRYLIKTRGQQVTLSCSPISGHRSVSWYQQTPGQGLQFLFEYFSETQRNKGNFPGRFSGRQFSNSRSEMNVSTLELGDSALYLCASATGQETQYFGPGTRLLVL.

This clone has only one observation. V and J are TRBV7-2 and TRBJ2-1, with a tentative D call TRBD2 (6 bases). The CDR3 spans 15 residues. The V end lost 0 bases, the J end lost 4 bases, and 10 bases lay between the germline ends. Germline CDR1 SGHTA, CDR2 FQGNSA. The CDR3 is CASSLAASDYNEQFF. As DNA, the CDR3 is TGTGCCAGCAGCTTAGCGGCTAGCGATTACAATGAGCAGTTCTTC.

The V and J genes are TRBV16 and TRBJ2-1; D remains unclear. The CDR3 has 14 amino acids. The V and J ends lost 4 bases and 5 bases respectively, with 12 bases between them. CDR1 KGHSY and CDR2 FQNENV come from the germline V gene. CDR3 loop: CASSPLGSHNEQFF. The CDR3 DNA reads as TGTGCCAGCAGCCCCTTGGGCAGCCACAATGAGCAGTTCTTC.

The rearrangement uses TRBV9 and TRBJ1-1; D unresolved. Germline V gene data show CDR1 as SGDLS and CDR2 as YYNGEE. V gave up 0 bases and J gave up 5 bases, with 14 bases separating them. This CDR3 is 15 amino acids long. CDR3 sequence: CASSVAPVGRTEAFF. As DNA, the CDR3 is TGTGCCAGCAGCGTAGCCCCAGTCGGGAGGACTGAAGCTTTCTTT.

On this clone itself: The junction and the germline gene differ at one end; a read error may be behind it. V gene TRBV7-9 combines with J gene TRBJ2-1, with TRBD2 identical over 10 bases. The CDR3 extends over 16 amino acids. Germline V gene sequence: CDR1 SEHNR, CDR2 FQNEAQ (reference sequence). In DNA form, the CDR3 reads TGTTCCAGCAGCCCATTTGGACTAGCGGCCGACAATGAGCAGTTCTTC. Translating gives CSSSPFGLAADNEQFF. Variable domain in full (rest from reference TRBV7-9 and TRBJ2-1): DTGVSQNPRHKITKRGQNVTFRCDPISEHNRLYWYRQTLGQGPEFLTYFQNEAQLEKSRLLSDRFSAERPKGSFSTLEIQRTEQGDSAMYLCSSSPFGLAADNEQFFGPGTRLTVL.

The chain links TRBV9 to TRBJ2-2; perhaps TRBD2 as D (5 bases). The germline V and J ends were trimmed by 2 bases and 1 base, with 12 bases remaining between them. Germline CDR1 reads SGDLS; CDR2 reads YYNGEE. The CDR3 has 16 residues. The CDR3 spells CASSVSHSENTGELFF. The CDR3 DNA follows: TGTGCCAGCAGCGTCAGTCATAGCGAGAACACCGGGGAGCTGTTTTTT.

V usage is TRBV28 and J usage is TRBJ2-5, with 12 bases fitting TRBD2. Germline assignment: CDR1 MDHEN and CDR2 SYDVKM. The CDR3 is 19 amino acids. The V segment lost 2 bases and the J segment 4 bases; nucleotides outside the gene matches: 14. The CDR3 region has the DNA TGTGCCAGCAGTTTAAAGGCCCAGTTACTAGCGGGAGGCCGAGAGACCCAGTACTTC. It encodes CASSLKAQLLAGGRETQYF.

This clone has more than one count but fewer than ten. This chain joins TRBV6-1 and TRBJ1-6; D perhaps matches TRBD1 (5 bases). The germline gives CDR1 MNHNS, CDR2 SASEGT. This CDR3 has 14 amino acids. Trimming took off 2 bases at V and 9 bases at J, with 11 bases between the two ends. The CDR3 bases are TGTGCCAGCAGTGAACGTGGAGGGGTTTCACCCCTCCACTTT. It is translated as CASSERGGVSPLHF.

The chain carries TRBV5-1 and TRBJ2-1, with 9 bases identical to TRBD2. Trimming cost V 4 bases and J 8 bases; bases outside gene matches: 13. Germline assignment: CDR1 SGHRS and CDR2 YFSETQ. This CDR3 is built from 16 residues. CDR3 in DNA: TGCGCCAGCAGCATTTCCGGGACTAGCACAGTGCATGAGCAGTTCTTC. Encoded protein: CASSISGTSTVHEQFF.

The CDR3 region is CASSLTGIPHEQYF. CDR3 bases: TGTGCCAGCAGTTTGACAGGGATCCCCCACGAGCAGTACTTC. The gene calls are TRBV28 and TRBJ2-7; 7 bases align to TRBD1. The CDR3 covers 14 residues. From germline, CDR1 is MDHEN and CDR2 SYDVKM. The junction had 7 bases not matched to a gene; V was cut back by 3 bases and J by 5 bases.

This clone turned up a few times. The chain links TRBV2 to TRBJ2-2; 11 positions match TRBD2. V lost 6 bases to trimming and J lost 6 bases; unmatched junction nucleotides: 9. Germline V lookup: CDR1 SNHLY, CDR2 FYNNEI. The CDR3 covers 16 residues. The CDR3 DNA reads TGTGCCAGCAGGGGGGTACTAGCGGGAGTTTCCGGGGAGCTGTTTTTT. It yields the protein CASRGVLAGVSGELFF.

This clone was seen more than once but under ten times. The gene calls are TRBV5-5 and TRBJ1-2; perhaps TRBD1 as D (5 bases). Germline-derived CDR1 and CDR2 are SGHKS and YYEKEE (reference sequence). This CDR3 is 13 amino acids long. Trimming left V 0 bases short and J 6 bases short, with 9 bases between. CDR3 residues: CASSLVPGDGYTF. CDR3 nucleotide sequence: TGTGCCAGCAGCTTGGTACCGGGGGATGGCTACACCTTC.

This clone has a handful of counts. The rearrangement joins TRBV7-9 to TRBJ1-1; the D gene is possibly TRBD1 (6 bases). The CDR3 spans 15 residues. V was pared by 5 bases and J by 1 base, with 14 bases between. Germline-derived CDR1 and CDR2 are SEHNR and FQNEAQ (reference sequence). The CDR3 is CASSLGGAANTEAFF. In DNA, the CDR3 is TGTGCCAGCAGCCTGGGGGGGGCCGCGAACACTGAAGCTTTCTTT.

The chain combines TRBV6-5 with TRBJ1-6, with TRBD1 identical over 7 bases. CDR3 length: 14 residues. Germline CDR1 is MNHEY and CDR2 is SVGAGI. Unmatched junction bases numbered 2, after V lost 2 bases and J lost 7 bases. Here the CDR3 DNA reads TGTGCCAGCAGTTACGGGACAGCGAATTCACCCCTCCACTTT. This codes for CASSYGTANSPLHF.

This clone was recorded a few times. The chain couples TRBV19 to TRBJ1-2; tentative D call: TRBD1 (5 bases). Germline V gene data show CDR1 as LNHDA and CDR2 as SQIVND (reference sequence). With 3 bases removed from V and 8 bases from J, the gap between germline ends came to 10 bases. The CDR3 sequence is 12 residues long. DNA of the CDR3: TGTGCCAGTAGTATGGGACTCTCAGGCTACACCTTC. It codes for CASSMGLSGYTF.